A selection of T cell receptor beta chains follows, all from one sample in a study of T-cell reconstitution after alpha-beta-depleted transplantation in children. Each CDR3 protein is one row after TCRdb ran MiXCR on the PCR reads. This sample has 500,000 to 600,000 distinct CDR3 sequences; over 25% occur once, and the top ten carry approximately 2.3%. The sequencing used PBMCs from the stem cell graft donor, collected from the stem cell graft. All receptors come from a human donor who donated a stem cell graft to a child with aplastic anemia. CDR3s include the opening cysteine and the closing phenylalanine or tryptophan. D genes are given only for firm matches. Size is stated for part of the rows, as once, few or many counts, or as a class when the clone is expanded.

J gene | clone size | V gene | D gene | CDR3 DNA | CDR3 protein
TRBJ2-1 | few | TRBV3-1 | . | TGTGCCAGCAGCCAAGGGGCCCCCGATAGGGATGAGCAGTTCTTC | CASSQGAPDRDEQFF
TRBJ2-2 | . | TRBV20-1 | . | TGCAGTGCTAGCGGGAAGATCACCGGGGAGCTGTTTTTT | CSASGKITGELFF
TRBJ1-2 | . | TRBV29-1 | TRBD1 | TGCAGCGTTTCATCGTCCCGGGACAGGGCCTCTGGCTACACCTTC | CSVSSSRDRASGYTF
TRBJ2-5 | . | TRBV11-3 | . | TGTGCCAGCAGCTTAGTCGGTAGGGAGCAAGAGACCCAGTACTTC | CASSLVGREQETQYF
TRBJ1-6 | many | TRBV6-1 | . | TGTGCCAGCAGTCAATGGACAGAAAATTCACCCCTCCACTTT | CASSQWTENSPLHF
TRBJ2-7 | few | TRBV18 | TRBD1 | TGTGCCAGCTCACCACCTTCGGGACAGGGTCCCTACGAGCAGTACTTC | CASSPPSGQGPYEQYF
TRBJ2-3 | . | TRBV5-1 | TRBD2 | TGCGCCAGCCGTTCTCTAGCGGGAGGAGCAGATACGCAGTATTTT | CASRSLAGGADTQYF
TRBJ2-1 | . | TRBV6-1 | . | TGTGCCAGCAGTGAAGCTCAGCGGACCTACACTGAGCAGTTCTTC | CASSEAQRTYTEQFF
TRBJ2-5 | few | TRBV6-5 | . | TGTGCCAGCAGTCCTACTAGCAGTCAAGAGACCCAGTACTTC | CASSPTSSQETQYF
TRBJ2-3 | few | TRBV12-3/TRBV12-4 | . | TGTGCCAGCAGTTTTACGGGGACTGGAGATACGCAGTATTTT | CASSFTGTGDTQYF
TRBJ2-3 | . | TRBV12-3/TRBV12-4 | TRBD1 | TGTGCCAGCAGTCGCCCGGGACAGGGGAGCAAAGATACGCAGTATTTT | CASSRPGQGSKDTQYF
TRBJ2-1 | . | TRBV6-2/TRBV6-3 | TRBD2 | TGTGCCAGCAGCTACGGACTAGCGGGGTGGAATGAGCAGTTCTTC | CASSYGLAGWNEQFF
TRBJ2-7 | few | TRBV7-2 | TRBD2 | TGTGCCAGCAGCCCCCAGGGTAGCGGGAGGTCCTACGAGCAGTACTTC | CASSPQGSGRSYEQYF
TRBJ1-2 | . | TRBV10-3 | . | TGTGCCATCAATCACCGGGAAACAGGGGGCTACACCTTC | CAINHRETGGYTF
TRBJ2-5 | few | TRBV12-3/TRBV12-4 | . | TGTGCCAGCAGTTTTGGCCTGGGCGAGACCCAGTACTTC | CASSFGLGETQYF
TRBJ2-2 | . | TRBV3-1 | . | TGTGCCAGCAGCCAAGTACTCATAGTAAAAACCGGGGAGCTGTTTTTT | CASSQVLIVKTGELFF
TRBJ2-3 | . | TRBV6-1 | . | TGTGCCAGCAGACACAGGGCAGATACGCAGTATTTT | CASRHRADTQYF
TRBJ1-5 | few | TRBV6-5 | TRBD1 | TGTGCCAGCAGACGACGACAGGGGAATCAGCCCCAGCATTTT | CASRRRQGNQPQHF
TRBJ1-1 | . | TRBV25-1 | . | TGTGCCAGCAGTGAATATAACTCCGAGGGGACCCCTGAAGCTTTCTTT | CASSEYNSEGTPEAFF
TRBJ2-3 | . | TRBV12-3/TRBV12-4 | TRBD2 | TGTGCCAGCATCCCCGGGACTAGCGGGAGGGGAAGTGTAGATACGCAGTATTTT | CASIPGTSGRGSVDTQYF
TRBJ2-3 | few | TRBV29-1 | . | TGCAGCTCCGAACAGGGACCAGATACGCAGTATTTT | CSSEQGPDTQYF
TRBJ2-3 | . | TRBV20-1 | TRBD2 | TGCAGTGTTGGACGGTGGGGAGGGCCCACAGATACGCAGTATTTT | CSVGRWGGPTDTQYF
TRBJ1-1 | few | TRBV18 | TRBD1 | TGTGCCAGCTCACCAACCGGGACAGGGACTTTGATAGCTTTCTTT | CASSPTGTGTLIAFF
TRBJ2-1 | few | TRBV6-2/TRBV6-3 | TRBD1 | TGTGCCAGCAAAAGGACAGGGAATGAGCAGTTCTTC | CASKRTGNEQFF
TRBJ2-7 | few | TRBV12-3/TRBV12-4 | TRBD1 | TGTGCCAGCAGCATGGGACAGTCCTACGAGCAGTACTTC | CASSMGQSYEQYF
TRBJ2-3 | . | TRBV6-2/TRBV6-3 | TRBD1 | TGTGCCAGTGCACAGGGGGCAGATACGCAGTATTTT | CASAQGADTQYF
TRBJ2-7 | . | TRBV7-2 | . | TGTGCCAGCAGCGTGGAGGTGGGCATCCACGAGCAGTACTTC | CASSVEVGIHEQYF
TRBJ2-2 | . | TRBV28 | . | TGTGCCAGCAGTTTACCACAGGGGAACACCGGGGAGCTGTTTTTT | CASSLPQGNTGELFF
TRBJ1-2 | . | TRBV18 | . | TGTGCCAGCTCACCAGCACAGGGAGTTGCCTATGGCTACACCTTC | CASSPAQGVAYGYTF
TRBJ2-1 | . | TRBV20-1 | TRBD2 | TGCAGTGCTAGGCGGGGTAGCGGGACTCCATCGGAGCAGTTCTTC | CSARRGSGTPSEQFF
TRBJ2-1 | . | TRBV5-5 | . | TGTGCCAGCATCCCGGAGCGGAAGCCCTACAATGAGCAGTTCTTC | CASIPERKPYNEQFF
TRBJ1-4 | few | TRBV5-1 | . | TGCGCCAGCAGCTTGGGACCTACGGGGGCTAATGAAAAACTGTTTTTT | CASSLGPTGANEKLFF
TRBJ1-1 | . | TRBV6-1 | . | TGTGCCAGCAGAAGGACGGATTTGAACACTGAAGCTTTCTTT | CASRRTDLNTEAFF